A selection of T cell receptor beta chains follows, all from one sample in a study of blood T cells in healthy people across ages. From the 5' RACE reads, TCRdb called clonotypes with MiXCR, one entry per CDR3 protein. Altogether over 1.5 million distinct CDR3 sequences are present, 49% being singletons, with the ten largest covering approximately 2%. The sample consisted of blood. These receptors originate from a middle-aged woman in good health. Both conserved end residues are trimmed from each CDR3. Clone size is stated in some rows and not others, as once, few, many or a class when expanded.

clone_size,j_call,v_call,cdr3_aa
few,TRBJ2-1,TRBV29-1,SVPPLRGRRSEQF
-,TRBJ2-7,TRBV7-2,ASSSTGLEQY
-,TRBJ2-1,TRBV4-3,ASSQDPISGAGGRNEQF
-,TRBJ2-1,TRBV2,ASSDQGVSYNEQF
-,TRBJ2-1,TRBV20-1,SATRDLSYNEQF
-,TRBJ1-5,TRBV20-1,TRTDKKSNQPQH
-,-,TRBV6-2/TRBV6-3,AGSRLAGEYNEQY
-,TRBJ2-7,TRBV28,ASSPSGTFPYEQY
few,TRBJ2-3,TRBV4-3,ASSQGAGGADTQY
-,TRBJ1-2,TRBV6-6,ASSYGAVSYGYT
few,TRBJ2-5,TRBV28,ASPPLGSLQETQY
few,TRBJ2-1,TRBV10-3,AISRTDSYNEQF
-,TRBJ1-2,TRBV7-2,ASSLARAGGTSGCT
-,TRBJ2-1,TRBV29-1,SVKAGGRYNEQF
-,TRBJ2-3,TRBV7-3,VSSPPSTDTQY
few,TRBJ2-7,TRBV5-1,ASSLAPRTGGFESYEQY
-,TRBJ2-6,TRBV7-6,ASSLGGAGGSGANVLT
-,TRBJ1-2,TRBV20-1,SAILGHAGYGYT
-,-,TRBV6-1,ASSESTHGYSETQY
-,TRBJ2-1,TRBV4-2,ASNQVAGGLTQGREQF
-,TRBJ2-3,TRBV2,ASSFGPVDTQY
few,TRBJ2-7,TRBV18,ASARTGWEQY
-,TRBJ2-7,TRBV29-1,SALKLAGVGYEQY
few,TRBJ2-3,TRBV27,ASSLGRVPTPTDTQY
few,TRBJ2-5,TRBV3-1,ASSPRNSLSQETQY
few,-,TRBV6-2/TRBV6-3,ASRSIAYEQY
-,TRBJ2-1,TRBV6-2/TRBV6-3,ASNLDSVSNEQF
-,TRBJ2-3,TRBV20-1,SASPAGGASDTQY
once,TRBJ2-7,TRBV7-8,ASSRGREAYEQY
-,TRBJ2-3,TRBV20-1,SARGIEARADTQY
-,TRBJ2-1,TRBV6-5,ASTRRHYNEQF
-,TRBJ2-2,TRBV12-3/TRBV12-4,ASSLVGTSHTGELF
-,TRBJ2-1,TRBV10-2,ASSEPRYSYNEQF
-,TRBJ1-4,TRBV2,ASSELGNEKLF
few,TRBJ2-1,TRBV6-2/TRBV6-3,ASSNDRVGYNEQF
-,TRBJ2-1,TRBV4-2,ASSQDRSGQGANEQF
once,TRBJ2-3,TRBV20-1,SAPSSADTQY
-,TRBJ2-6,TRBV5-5,ASDRGYSGANVLT
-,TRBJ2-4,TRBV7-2,ASSLGLAGAENIQY
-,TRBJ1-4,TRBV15,ATSRLPPGATNEKLF
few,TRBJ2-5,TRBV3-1,ASSQDSLAEIQETQY
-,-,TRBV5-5,ASSLGGDRARETQY
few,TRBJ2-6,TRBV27,ASTGQGISGANVLT
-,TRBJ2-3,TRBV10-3,AISESTSGDDTQY
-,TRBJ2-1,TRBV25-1,ASSEKGGIDEQF